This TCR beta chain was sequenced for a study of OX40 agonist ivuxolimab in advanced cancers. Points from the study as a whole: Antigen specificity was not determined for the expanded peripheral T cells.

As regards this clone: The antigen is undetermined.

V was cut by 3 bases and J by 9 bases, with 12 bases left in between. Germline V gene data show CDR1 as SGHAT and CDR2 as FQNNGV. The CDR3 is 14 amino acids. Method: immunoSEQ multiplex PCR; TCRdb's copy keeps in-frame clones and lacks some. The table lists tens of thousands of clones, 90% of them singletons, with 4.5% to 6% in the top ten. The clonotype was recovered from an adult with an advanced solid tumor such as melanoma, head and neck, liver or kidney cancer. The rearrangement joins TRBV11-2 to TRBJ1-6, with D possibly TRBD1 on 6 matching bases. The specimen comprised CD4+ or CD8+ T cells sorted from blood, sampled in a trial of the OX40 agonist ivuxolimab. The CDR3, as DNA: TGTGCCAGCAGCTTTACAGGGCTACGTTCACCCCTCCACTTT. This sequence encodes CASSFTGLRSPLHF.